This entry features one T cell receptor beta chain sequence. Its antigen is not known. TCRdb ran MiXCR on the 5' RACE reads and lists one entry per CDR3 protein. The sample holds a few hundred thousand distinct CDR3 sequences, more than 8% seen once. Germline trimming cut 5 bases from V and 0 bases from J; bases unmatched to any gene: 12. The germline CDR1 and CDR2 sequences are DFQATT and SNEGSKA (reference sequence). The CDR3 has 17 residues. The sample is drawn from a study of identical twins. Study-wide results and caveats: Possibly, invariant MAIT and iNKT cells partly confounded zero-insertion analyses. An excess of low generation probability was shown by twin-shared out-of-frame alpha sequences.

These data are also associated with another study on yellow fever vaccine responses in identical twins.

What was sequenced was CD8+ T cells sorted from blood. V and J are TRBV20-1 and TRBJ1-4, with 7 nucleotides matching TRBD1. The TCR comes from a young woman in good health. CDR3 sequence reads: CSARPTGRFATNEKLFF. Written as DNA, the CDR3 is TGCAGTGCTCGGCCGACAGGGCGATTTGCAACTAATGAAAAACTGTTTTTT.